The next 11 T cell receptor beta chains were all read from a single sample in a study of early T cells in non-severe SARS-CoV-2 infection. MiXCR, applied by TCRdb to the 5' RACE reads, yields one record per CDR3 protein. The sample records around 78,000 distinct CDR3 sequences, roughly 9.1% being singletons. The sample was whole blood, taken at baseline. The receptors shown here come from an adult who was a healthcare worker with PCR-confirmed SARS-CoV-2 infection or an uninfected control (not recorded which).

V gene TRBV7-3 combines with J gene TRBJ2-5, with D possibly being TRBD2 (6 bases). The CDR3 runs to 13 residues. Germline CDR1 reads SGHTA; CDR2 reads FQGTGA. Trimming took 5 bases from V and 3 from J, leaving 10 bases between them. The CDR3 nucleotides read TGTGCCAGCAGCCCGGGACTCAAAGAGACCCAGTACTTC. Residues: CASSPGLKETQYF.

Ten or more counts support this clonotype. The V call is TRBV7-9, the J call TRBJ2-1, with 7 bases lining up with TRBD1. With V trimmed by 2 bases and J by 6 bases, 10 bases remained unmatched. This CDR3 has 16 amino acids. Germline-derived CDR1 and CDR2 are SEHNR and FQNEAQ (reference sequence). The CDR3, as DNA: TGTGCCAGCAGCTTACTTGGACTCCAGGGGGTCAATGAGCAGTTCTTC. The encoded protein is CASSLLGLQGVNEQFF.

A few counts support this clonotype. This chain uses TRBV11-3 with TRBJ2-3; D perhaps matches TRBD2 (5 bases). V dropped 0 bases and J dropped 8 bases, with 15 bases sitting between them. In germline, CDR1 is SGHNT, CDR2 YENEEA. This CDR3 contains 15 residues. CDR3 sequence (DNA): TGTGCCAGCAGCTTAGATCCACGGGGTGGAGGTACGCAGTATTTT. Its protein is CASSLDPRGGGTQYF.

The sample holds a few counts of this clonotype. The CDR3 DNA sequence: TGCGCCAGCACCAAGGCGGCTAGCGGGGACCGAGCCAAAAACATTCAGTACTTC. The encoded protein is CASTKAASGDRAKNIQYF. The rearrangement uses TRBV5-1 and TRBJ2-4; 9 bases map to TRBD2. The CDR3 contains 18 residues. Germline CDR1 SGHRS, CDR2 YFSETQ. Trimming removed 6 bases from V and 0 bases from J; junction bases left unmatched: 13.

This clonotype appeared a few times. The chain combines TRBV24-1 with TRBJ2-3; 8 bases are shared with TRBD2. J was trimmed by 4 bases and V by 5 bases; bases with no gene match: 4. CDR3 size: 14 residues. Germline values: CDR1 KGHDR, CDR2 SFDVKD. The CDR3 DNA sequence: TGTGCCACCAGTGGACGGCGGGGGGCAGATACGCAGTATTTT. Translating it yields CATSGRRGADTQYF.

The chain recombines TRBV3-1 with TRBJ2-1, with TRBD2 matching over 11 bases. Per the germline V gene, CDR1 is LGHDT and CDR2 is YNNKEL (reference sequence). Trimming removed 1 base from V and 6 bases from J; junction bases left unmatched: 2. The CDR3 consists of 15 residues. In DNA form, the CDR3 reads TGTGCCAGCAGCCAAGGACTAGCGGGGACCAATGAGCAGTTCTTC. Residues: CASSQGLAGTNEQFF.

The chain uses TRBV7-2 and TRBJ2-3; D might be TRBD2 (5 bases). Germline CDR1 and CDR2: SGHTA and FQGNSA. The V gene lost 4 bases and the J gene lost 1 base, with 9 bases spanning the gap. The CDR3 sequence is 14 residues long. The CDR3 here is CASSSPGGTDTQYF. In DNA form, the CDR3 reads TGTGCCAGCAGCTCCCCCGGGGGCACAGATACGCAGTATTTT.

J is TRBJ2-3 and V is TRBV29-1, with a possible D match to TRBD1 (6 bases). Germline V gives CDR1 SQVTM, CDR2 ANQGSEA. Deletions cut 1 base from V and 5 bases from J, with 13 bases between. The CDR3 loop spans 14 amino acids. The CDR3, as DNA: TGCAGCGTTGAAGTGGGGGCGGTGGGAGATACGCAGTATTTT. Its protein product is CSVEVGAVGDTQYF.

This clonotype was seen a few times. This rearrangement joins TRBV7-3 to TRBJ2-6, with TRBD2 matching over 8 bases. The length of the CDR3 is 18 residues. V lost 1 base, J lost 0 bases, and 5 bases stayed unmatched. CDR1 and CDR2 from the germline V gene are SGHTA and FQGTGA. In nucleotides, the CDR3 is TGTGCCAGCAGCTTAAAAGCGGGGGACCTCTCTGGGGCCAACGTCCTGACTTTC. Translating gives CASSLKAGDLSGANVLTF. Full variable domain (missing parts from reference TRBV7-3 and TRBJ2-6): GAGVSQTPSNKVTEKGKYVELRCDPISGHTALYWYRQSLGQGPEFLIYFQGTGAADDSGLPNDRFFAVRPEGSVSTLKIQRTERGDSAVYLCASSLKAGDLSGANVLTFGAGSRLTVL.

This clonotype was counted between two and nine times. V gene TRBV6-1 combines with J gene TRBJ1-5; 7 nucleotides agree with TRBD1. V dropped 6 bases and J dropped 2; count of bases not matched to a gene: 7. Germline assignment: CDR1 MNHNS and CDR2 SASEGT. This CDR3 has 15 amino acids. CDR3 residues: CASRDREAGNQPQHF. Written as DNA, the CDR3 is TGTGCCAGCAGAGACAGGGAGGCGGGCAATCAGCCCCAGCATTTT.

This clonotype was recorded a few times. This chain connects TRBV7-8 to TRBJ2-5, with 9 positions matching TRBD1. This CDR3 region has 15 residues. CDR1 is SGHVS and CDR2 is FQNEAQ in the germline V gene. V lost 0 bases to trimming and J lost 2 bases; unmatched junction nucleotides: 1. The CDR3 loop reads CASSLATGGQETQYF. CDR3 nucleotide sequence: TGTGCCAGCAGCTTAGCGACAGGGGGGCAAGAGACCCAGTACTTC.